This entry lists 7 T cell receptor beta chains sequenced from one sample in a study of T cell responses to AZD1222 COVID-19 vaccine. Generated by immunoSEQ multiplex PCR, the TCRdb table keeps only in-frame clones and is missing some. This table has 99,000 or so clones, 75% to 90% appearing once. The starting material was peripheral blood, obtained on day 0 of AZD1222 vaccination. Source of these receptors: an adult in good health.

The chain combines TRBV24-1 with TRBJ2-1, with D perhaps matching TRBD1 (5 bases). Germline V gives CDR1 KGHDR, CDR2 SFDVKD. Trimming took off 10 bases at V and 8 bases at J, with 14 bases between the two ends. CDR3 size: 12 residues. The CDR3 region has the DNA TGTGCCACGGGGCAGGGCAATTATGAGCAGTTCTTC. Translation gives CATGQGNYEQFF.

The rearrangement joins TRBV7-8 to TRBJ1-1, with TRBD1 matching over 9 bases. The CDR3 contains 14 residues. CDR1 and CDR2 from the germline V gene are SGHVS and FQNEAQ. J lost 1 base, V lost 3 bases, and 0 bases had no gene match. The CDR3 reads CASSLDRGNTEAFF. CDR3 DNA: TGTGCCAGCAGCTTGGACAGGGGGAACACTGAAGCTTTCTTT.

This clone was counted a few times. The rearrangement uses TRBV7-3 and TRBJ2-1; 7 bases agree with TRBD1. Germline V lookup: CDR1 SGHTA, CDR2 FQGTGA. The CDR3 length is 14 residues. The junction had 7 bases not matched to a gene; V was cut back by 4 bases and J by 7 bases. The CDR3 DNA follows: TGTGCCAGCAGCTCGGGACAGCCATATAATGAGCAGTTCTTC. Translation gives CASSSGQPYNEQFF.

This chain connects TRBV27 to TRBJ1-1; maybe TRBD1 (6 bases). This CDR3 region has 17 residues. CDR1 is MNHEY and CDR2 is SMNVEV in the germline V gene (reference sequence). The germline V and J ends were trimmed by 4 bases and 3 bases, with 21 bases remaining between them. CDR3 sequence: CASSSLRTGRGDTEAFF. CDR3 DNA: TGTGCCAGCAGTTCGCTTCGAACAGGGAGGGGGGACACTGAAGCTTTCTTT.

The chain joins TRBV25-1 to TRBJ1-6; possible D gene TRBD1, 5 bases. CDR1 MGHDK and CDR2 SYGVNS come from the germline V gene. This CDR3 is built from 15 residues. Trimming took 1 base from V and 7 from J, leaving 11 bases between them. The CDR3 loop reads CASSEWAGLNSPLHF. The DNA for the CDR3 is TGTGCCAGCAGTGAATGGGCAGGGTTGAATTCACCCCTCCACTTT.

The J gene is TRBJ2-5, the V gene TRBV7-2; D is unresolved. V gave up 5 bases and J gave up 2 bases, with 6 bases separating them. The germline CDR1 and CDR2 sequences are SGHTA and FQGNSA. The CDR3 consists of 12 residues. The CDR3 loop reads CASSRSQETQYF. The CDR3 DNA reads TGTGCCAGCAGCCGAAGTCAAGAGACCCAGTACTTC.

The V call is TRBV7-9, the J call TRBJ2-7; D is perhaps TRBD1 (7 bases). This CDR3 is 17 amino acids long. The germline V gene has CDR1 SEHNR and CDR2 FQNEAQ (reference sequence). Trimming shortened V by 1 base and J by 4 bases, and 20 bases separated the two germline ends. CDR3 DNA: TGTGCCAGCAGCTTAGTAAATTTGCGGGACAGAGAGTACGAGCAGTACTTC. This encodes CASSLVNLRDREYEQYF.